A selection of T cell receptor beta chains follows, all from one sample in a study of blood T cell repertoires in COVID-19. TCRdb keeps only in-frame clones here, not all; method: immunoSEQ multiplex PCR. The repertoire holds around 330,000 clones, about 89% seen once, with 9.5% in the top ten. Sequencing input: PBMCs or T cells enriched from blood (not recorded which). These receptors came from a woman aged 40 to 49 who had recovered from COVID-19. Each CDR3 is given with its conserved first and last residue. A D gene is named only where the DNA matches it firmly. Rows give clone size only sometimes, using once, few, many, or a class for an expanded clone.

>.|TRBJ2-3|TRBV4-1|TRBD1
CAFDRVKSVKQYF
TGCGCCTTTGACAGGGTGAAGTCGGTAAAGCAGTATTTT
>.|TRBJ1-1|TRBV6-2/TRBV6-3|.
CASSYPAEAFF
TGTGCCAGCAGTTACCCGGCTGAAGCTTTCTTT
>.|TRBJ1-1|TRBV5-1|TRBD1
CASAGQGGTEAFF
TGCGCCAGCGCTGGACAGGGTGGCACTGAAGCTTTCTTT
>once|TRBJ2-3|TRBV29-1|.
CSVAHDRGGGTDTQYF
TGCAGCGTAGCTCACGACAGGGGAGGGGGCACAGATACGCAGTATTTT
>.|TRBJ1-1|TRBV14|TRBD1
CASSGLGQMNTEAFF
TGTGCCAGCAGCGGACTGGGACAGATGAACACTGAAGCTTTCTTT
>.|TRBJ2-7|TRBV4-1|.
CASSQERDNYEQYF
TGCGCCAGCAGCCAAGAGAGGGACAACTACGAGCAGTACTTC
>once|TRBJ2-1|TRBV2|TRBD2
CASSDWGTSGRVPFF
TGTGCCAGCAGTGATTGGGGCACTAGCGGGAGGGTTCCGTTCTTC
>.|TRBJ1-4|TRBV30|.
CAWRPAGTNEKLFF
TGTGCCTGGAGACCGGCAGGAACTAATGAAAAACTGTTTTTT
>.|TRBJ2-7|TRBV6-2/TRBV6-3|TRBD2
CASSRRLAASGNEQYF
TGTGCCAGCAGCAGACGACTAGCGGCATCTGGGAACGAGCAGTACTTC
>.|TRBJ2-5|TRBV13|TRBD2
CASSFGTRGETQYF
TGTGCCAGCAGCTTCGGGACTAGGGGAGAGACCCAGTACTTC
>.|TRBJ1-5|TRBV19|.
CASSPEGSFGLQPQHF
TGTGCCAGTAGCCCCGAAGGTTCTTTTGGGCTTCAGCCCCAGCATTTT
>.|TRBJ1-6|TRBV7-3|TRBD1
CASSIGTENSPLHF
TGTGCCAGCAGCATAGGGACAGAGAATTCACCCCTCCACTTT
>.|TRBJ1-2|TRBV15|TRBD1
CATSGTGPNYGYTF
TGTGCCACCAGCGGGACAGGCCCTAACTATGGCTACACCTTC
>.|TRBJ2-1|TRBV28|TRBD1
CATGGQGPYNEQFF
TGTGCCACCGGGGGACAGGGCCCCTACAATGAGCAGTTCTTC
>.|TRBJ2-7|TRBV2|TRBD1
CASREDRGLYEQYF
TGTGCCAGCAGGGAGGACAGGGGCCTCTACGAGCAGTACTTC
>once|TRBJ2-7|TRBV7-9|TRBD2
CASSVGTSGSHEQYF
TGTGCCAGCAGCGTTGGGACTAGCGGGAGCCACGAGCAGTACTTC
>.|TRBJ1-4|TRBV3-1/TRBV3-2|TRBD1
CASSQFDRGTEKLFF
TGTGCCAGCAGCCAATTTGACAGGGGAACGGAAAAACTGTTTTTT
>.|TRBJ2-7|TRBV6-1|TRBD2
CASSEVKAGEDEQYF
TGTGCCAGCAGTGAAGTGAAAGCGGGGGAGGACGAGCAGTACTTC
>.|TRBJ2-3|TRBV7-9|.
CASSLNMGGQQYF
TGTGCCAGCAGCTTAAATATGGGGGGGCAACAGTATTTT
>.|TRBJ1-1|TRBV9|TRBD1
CASSVGEGQIHLGEAFF
TGTGCCAGCAGCGTAGGAGAGGGACAGATACATCTAGGTGAAGCTTTCTTT
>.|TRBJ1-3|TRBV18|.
CASSPPAGRRNTIYF
TGTGCCAGCTCACCACCAGCGGGGAGACGAAACACCATATATTTT
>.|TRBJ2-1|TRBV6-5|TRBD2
CASNAGTSANEQFF
TGTGCCAGCAACGCCGGGACTAGCGCAAATGAGCAGTTCTTC
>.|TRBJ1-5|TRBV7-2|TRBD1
CASSTTTGTLDQPQHF
TGTGCCAGCAGCACTACGACAGGGACCCTGGATCAGCCCCAGCATTTT
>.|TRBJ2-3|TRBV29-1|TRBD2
CSVWSGGATDTQYF
TGCAGCGTTTGGAGCGGGGGGGCCACAGATACGCAGTATTTT
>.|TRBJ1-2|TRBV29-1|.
CSVAKYNGDGYTF
TGCAGCGTAGCGAAATATAATGGTGATGGCTACACCTTC
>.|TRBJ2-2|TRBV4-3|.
CASSQGLAPNTGELFF
TGCGCCAGCAGCCAAGGATTAGCGCCAAACACCGGGGAGCTGTTTTTT
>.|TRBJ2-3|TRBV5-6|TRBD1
CASSSDRGQRQYF
TGTGCCAGCAGCTCGGACAGGGGCCAAAGGCAGTATTTT
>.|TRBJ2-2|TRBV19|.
CASSGGPNTGELFF
TGTGCCAGTAGCGGGGGGCCGAACACCGGGGAGCTGTTTTTT
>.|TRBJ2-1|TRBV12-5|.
CASGLFAGSNEQFF
TGTGCTAGTGGTTTGTTTGCGGGTTCAAATGAGCAGTTCTTC
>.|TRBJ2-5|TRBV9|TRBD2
CASSPRLAGQETQYF
TGTGCCAGCAGCCCCCGACTAGCGGGTCAAGAGACCCAGTACTTC
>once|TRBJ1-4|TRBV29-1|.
CSVGGGTVEKLFF
TGCAGCGTTGGGGGCGGGACGGTAGAAAAACTGTTTTTT
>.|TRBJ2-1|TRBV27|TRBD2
CASRELAGGSNEQFF
TGTGCCAGCCGGGAACTAGCGGGAGGGTCCAATGAGCAGTTCTTC
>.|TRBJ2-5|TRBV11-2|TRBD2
CASSLMGREDETQYF
TGTGCCAGCAGCTTGATGGGACGGGAGGATGAGACCCAGTACTTC
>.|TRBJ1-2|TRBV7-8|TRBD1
CASSNDRGLAYGYTF
TGTGCCAGCAGCAACGACAGGGGACTTGCCTATGGCTACACCTTC
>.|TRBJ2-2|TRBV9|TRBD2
CASSVEKGREGWTGELFF
TGTGCCAGCAGCGTAGAAAAAGGGAGGGAGGGGTGGACCGGGGAGCTGTTTTTT
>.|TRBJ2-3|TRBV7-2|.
CASSASGGRTDTQYF
TGTGCCAGCAGCGCATCGGGCGGGCGCACAGATACGCAGTATTTT
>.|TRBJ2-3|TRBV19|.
CASSPPGDTQYF
TGTGCCAGTAGCCCCCCCGGGGATACGCAGTATTTT
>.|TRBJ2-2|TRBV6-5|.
CASSYSHMNTGELFF
TGTGCCAGCAGTTACTCGCACATGAACACCGGGGAGCTGTTTTTT
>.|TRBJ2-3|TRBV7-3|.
CASSLDYDTQYF
TGTGCCAGCAGTTTAGACTACGATACGCAGTATTTT
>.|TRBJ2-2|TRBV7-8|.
CASSLRGSPTGELFF
TGTGCCAGCAGCTTAAGGGGCAGCCCCACCGGGGAGCTGTTTTTT
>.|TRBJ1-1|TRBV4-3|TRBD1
CASSQDRQGEYTEAFF
TGCGCCAGCAGCCAAGACAGACAGGGAGAATACACTGAAGCTTTCTTT
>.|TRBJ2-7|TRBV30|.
CAWSVGQELSYEQYF
TGTGCCTGGAGTGTAGGCCAGGAACTCTCCTACGAGCAGTACTTC
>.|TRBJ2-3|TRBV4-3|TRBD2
CASSQDRTSGWQRVADTQYF
TGCGCCAGCAGCCAAGATAGGACTAGCGGGTGGCAACGCGTAGCAGATACGCAGTATTTT
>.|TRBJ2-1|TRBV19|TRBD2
CASSRASGGSYNEQFF
TGTGCCAGTAGTAGAGCCAGCGGGGGTTCCTACAATGAGCAGTTCTTC
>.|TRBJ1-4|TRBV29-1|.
CSVGQTNEKLFF
TGCAGCGTTGGTCAGACTAATGAAAAACTGTTTTTT
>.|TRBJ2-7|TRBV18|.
CASSPGRNDYEQYF
TGTGCCAGCTCACCCGGCAGGAATGACTACGAGCAGTACTTC
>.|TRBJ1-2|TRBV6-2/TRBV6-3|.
CASSYRGLSGYTF
TGTGCCAGCAGTTACAGGGGGTTGTCTGGCTACACCTTC
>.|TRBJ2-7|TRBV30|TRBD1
CAWRGPGTGEQYF
TGTGCCTGGAGGGGTCCCGGGACAGGGGAGCAGTACTTC
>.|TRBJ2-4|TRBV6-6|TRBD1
CASSPRAGQALLLPKNIQYF
TGTGCCAGCAGTCCCCGGGCAGGACAGGCCCTACTACTACCCAAAAACATTCAGTACTTC
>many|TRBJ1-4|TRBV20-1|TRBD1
CSAWTGEKLFF
TGCAGTGCATGGACAGGGGAAAAACTGTTTTTT
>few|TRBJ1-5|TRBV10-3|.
CAIGRDQPQHF
TGTGCCATAGGCCGGGATCAGCCCCAGCATTTT
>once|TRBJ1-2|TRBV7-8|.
CASSLATGNGYTF
TGTGCCAGCAGCTTAGCGACAGGAAATGGCTACACCTTC
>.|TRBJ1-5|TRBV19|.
CASRVRVSNQPQHF
TGTGCCAGTAGGGTCAGGGTGAGCAATCAGCCCCAGCATTTT